This T cell receptor (beta chain) derives from a study of cytomegalovirus exposure and HLA in healthy donors. Whole-study context: A prior study identified 100 million to 130 million unique TCR beta sequences from about 180 million T cells. In an early release, HLA-typed donors contributed about 79 million unique TCR sequences. Study-level findings and limits: Researchers reported in a later analysis that a missense DCLRE1C variant was tied to TCR beta V- and J-gene trimming.

The CDR3 covers 12 residues. V was trimmed by 8 bases and J by 11 bases, leaving 18 bases between them. Germline V lookup: CDR1 KGHSH, CDR2 LQKENI. In regard to this clone: The antigen remains unidentified.

PCR was performed using 60 Vbeta and 13 Jbeta primers. This table comes from immunoSEQ multiplex PCR, and its TCRdb copy is limited to in-frame clones, with some not included. This sample carries around 65,000 clones, over 50% of them seen once, and the ten largest clones take 2.5% to 3%. The gene calls are TRBV18 and TRBJ1-1; the D gene is possibly TRBD1 (6 bases). Sequencing input: PBMCs. This receptor was identified in a man younger than 45 in good health and CMV-seronegative. The CDR3: CASRGEGEMAFF. CDR3 coding DNA: TGTGCCAGCCGTGGAGAGGGGGAAATGGCTTTCTTT.